This TCR beta chain was identified during a study of blood T cell repertoires in COVID-19. Here immunoSEQ multiplex PCR was the method, and the copy in TCRdb shows in-frame clones only, minus some. The sample holds over 110,000 clones; around 88% are singletons and the top ten take around 28%. CDR1 and CDR2 (germline): SGHNT, YYREEE (reference sequence). This CDR3 has 12 residues. About this clone: At one end, the junction sequence differs from germline, possibly due to a read error.

This TCR derives from a human donor in a cohort sampled during active COVID-19. The source material was peripheral blood. This rearrangement joins TRBV5-4 to TRBJ2-3; D not certain. CDR3: CASSGSTDTQYF. CDR3 DNA: TGTGCCAGCAGCGGTAGCACGGATACGCAGTATTTT.